This TCR beta chain was sequenced in a study of Ad26.COV2.S vaccination and SARS-CoV-2 variants. There are 17 residues in the CDR3. Germline values: CDR1 MGHRA, CDR2 YSYEKL. V shed 4 bases and J 0 bases; nucleotides not matched to a gene: 12. Produced via immunoSEQ multiplex PCR; TCRdb's table is partial and in-frame only. The sample consists of 350,000 to 400,000 clones, around nine tenths of them appearing once. Treatment given: some 20 received Ad26.COV2.S at low or high dose, single or two shots; about 5 received placebo; per-sample allocation not given. Specimens were obtained on day 63 following the first vaccine or placebo injection.

The input for sequencing was peripheral blood, taken in a trial of Ad26.COV2.S vaccine versus placebo. V usage is TRBV4-1 and J usage is TRBJ2-7, with TRBD1 identical over 7 bases. This sequence originates from a person between 18 and 59 years old who received the Ad26.COV2.S COVID-19 vaccine or a placebo. CDR3 coding DNA: TGCGCCAGCAGCCTAGATCACGGGACAGCTTACTCCTACGAGCAGTACTTC. It encodes CASSLDHGTAYSYEQYF.